This is a list of T cell receptor beta chains from one sample in a study of human T cells and chemical hapten exposure. TCRdb recomputed calls from the RACE reads with MiXCR, one row per CDR3 protein. Among around 99,000 distinct CDR3 sequences listed, approximately 8.8% were seen once. The sequencing used whole blood, collected in connection with sensitization to the hapten diphenylcyclopropenone (DPC). These receptors all stem from a woman aged 35 to 49 with alopecia areata. Some clones in this sample may be carry-over from other donors' samples. The conserved cysteine and the conserved F or W are not part of the CDR3 here. Fields, in order: V gene, J gene, CDR3 protein.

V gene: TRBV6-1
J gene: TRBJ1-2
CDR3 protein: ASSKDSNYGYT

V gene: TRBV18
J gene: TRBJ1-1
CDR3 protein: ASYTMRAGTEAF

V gene: TRBV7-2
J gene: TRBJ2-7
CDR3 protein: ASSPQGGPYEQY

V gene: TRBV20-1
J gene: TRBJ2-5
CDR3 protein: SASWGYETQY

V gene: TRBV6-6
J gene: TRBJ1-2
CDR3 protein: ASSSPGGPGYGYT

V gene: TRBV29-1
J gene: TRBJ1-1
CDR3 protein: SVVDSFLNTEAF

V gene: TRBV9
J gene: TRBJ2-7
CDR3 protein: ASSVGAGTFYEQY

V gene: TRBV6-1
J gene: TRBJ1-2
CDR3 protein: ASSVSQGRGLDGYT

V gene: TRBV7-9
J gene: TRBJ1-2
CDR3 protein: ASSYQPLESYGYT

V gene: TRBV11-2
J gene: TRBJ2-3
CDR3 protein: ASSVRLAGGRYTDTQY

V gene: TRBV28
J gene: TRBJ2-5
CDR3 protein: ASSLFPSGGQETQY

V gene: TRBV4-2
J gene: TRBJ2-7
CDR3 protein: ASSQDVGTVPYEQY

V gene: TRBV12-3/TRBV12-4
J gene: TRBJ1-2
CDR3 protein: ASRLTGGLYGYT

V gene: TRBV6-5
J gene: TRBJ1-5
CDR3 protein: ASSLTWEPEQPQH

V gene: TRBV10-3
J gene: TRBJ1-2
CDR3 protein: AIGTAINYGYT

V gene: TRBV20-1
J gene: TRBJ1-2
CDR3 protein: SAMHGYGYT

V gene: TRBV10-1
J gene: TRBJ2-7
CDR3 protein: ASSEGGQGAKQY

V gene: TRBV29-1
J gene: TRBJ2-1
CDR3 protein: SVLVGLAGVNEQF

V gene: TRBV5-8
J gene: TRBJ1-1
CDR3 protein: ASSFATGMNTEAF

V gene: TRBV6-2/TRBV6-3
J gene: TRBJ2-1
CDR3 protein: ASSNSFLAGESNSYNEQF

V gene: TRBV6-2/TRBV6-3
J gene: TRBJ1-3
CDR3 protein: ASTDRSGNTIY

V gene: TRBV6-6
J gene: TRBJ1-6
CDR3 protein: ASSYSSGGLYNSPLH

V gene: TRBV6-5
J gene: TRBJ2-7
CDR3 protein: ASSRARGGRNEPY

V gene: TRBV7-6
J gene: TRBJ2-2
CDR3 protein: ASRTGLAWGELF

V gene: TRBV3-1
J gene: TRBJ1-5
CDR3 protein: ASSHSSGTGGRQPQH

V gene: TRBV7-2
J gene: TRBJ2-2
CDR3 protein: ASSRYSGGNTGELF

V gene: TRBV7-2
J gene: TRBJ2-3
CDR3 protein: ASSLMSGGSPHGQY

V gene: TRBV2
J gene: TRBJ2-1
CDR3 protein: ASEGRRGPDEQF

V gene: TRBV4-2
J gene: TRBJ2-1
CDR3 protein: ASSQRGAQNEQF

V gene: TRBV4-1
J gene: TRBJ2-1
CDR3 protein: ASSQVAGGSYNEQF

V gene: TRBV10-3
J gene: TRBJ2-1
CDR3 protein: ATERGASYNEQF

V gene: TRBV2
J gene: TRBJ2-7
CDR3 protein: ASSGGSEQY